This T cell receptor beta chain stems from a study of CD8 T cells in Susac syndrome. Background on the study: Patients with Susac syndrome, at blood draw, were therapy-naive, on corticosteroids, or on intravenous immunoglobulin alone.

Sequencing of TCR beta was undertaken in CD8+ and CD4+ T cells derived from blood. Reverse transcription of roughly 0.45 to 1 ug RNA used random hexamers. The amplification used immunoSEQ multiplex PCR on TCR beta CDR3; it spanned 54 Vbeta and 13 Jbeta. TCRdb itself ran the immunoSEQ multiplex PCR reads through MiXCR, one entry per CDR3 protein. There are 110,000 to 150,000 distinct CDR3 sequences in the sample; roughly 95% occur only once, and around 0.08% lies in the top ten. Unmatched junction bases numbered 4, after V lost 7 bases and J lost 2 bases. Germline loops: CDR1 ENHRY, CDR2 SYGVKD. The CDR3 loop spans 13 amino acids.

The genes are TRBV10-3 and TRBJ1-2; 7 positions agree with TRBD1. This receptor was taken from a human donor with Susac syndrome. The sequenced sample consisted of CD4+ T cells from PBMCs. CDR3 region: CAITQTGNYGYTF. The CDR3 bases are TGTGCCATCACCCAGACAGGGAACTATGGCTACACCTTC.